This is a list of T cell receptor beta chains from one sample in a study of T cell responses to AZD1222 COVID-19 vaccine. The data were produced by immunoSEQ multiplex PCR, yet TCRdb's version contains in-frame clones alone and is incomplete. Here the sample spans 180,000 or so clones, roughly 88% being singletons. Sequenced here: peripheral blood, sampled on day 0 of AZD1222 vaccination. These TCRs come from an adult in good health. The CDR3 runs from the conserved cysteine through the conserved F or W. A D gene is named only where the DNA matches it firmly. For some rows the clone size is stated as once, few or many, or as a class when expanded; others skip it.

d_gene,v_gene,abundance,j_gene,CDR3nt,CDR3aa
TRBD2,TRBV6-1,-,TRBJ2-5,TGTGCCAGCAGTGAAAAGACCGGGACTAGGGTACAGACCCAGTACTTC,CASSEKTGTRVQTQYF
-,TRBV19,-,TRBJ1-1,TGTGCCAGTCGGTCGGTGTTAGAAGCTTTCTTT,CASRSVLEAFF
-,TRBV5-6,-,TRBJ2-5,TGTGCCAGCAGCAGTACAGGGATAGAGACCCAGTACTTC,CASSSTGIETQYF
-,TRBV30,-,TRBJ2-2,TGTGCCTGGAGTCTTTTGACGAACACCGGGGAGCTGTTTTTT,CAWSLLTNTGELFF
-,TRBV6-6,-,TRBJ2-2,TGTGCCAGCAGTTACCCCTCACCTGCCGGGGAGCTGTTTTTT,CASSYPSPAGELFF
TRBD1,TRBV2,-,TRBJ1-3,TGTGCCAGCAGTGCCCCGGGACAGGGTACCGGAAACACCATATATTTT,CASSAPGQGTGNTIYF
-,TRBV9,-,TRBJ1-5,TGTGCCAGCAGCCTTGGGGGGGGTCCTAATCAGCCCCAGCATTTT,CASSLGGGPNQPQHF
-,TRBV6-5,-,TRBJ1-5,TGTGCCAGCAGTTCCGGCCCGTTACAGGGTTTAATTCCCCAGCATTTT,CASSSGPLQGLIPQHF
TRBD1,TRBV30,-,TRBJ1-4,TGTGCCTGGGTTAGACAGGGGGCGAGGGCGGCAGGTGAAAAACTGTTTTTT,CAWVRQGARAAGEKLFF
TRBD1,TRBV11-3,-,TRBJ1-2,TGTGCCAGCAGCTTAGATGGGACAGGGAGTGGCTACACCTTC,CASSLDGTGSGYTF
-,TRBV9,-,TRBJ2-7,TGTGCCAGCAGCGGGAGCTCCTACGAGCAGTACTTC,CASSGSSYEQYF
-,TRBV10-1,few,TRBJ1-1,TGCGCCAGCGCCTCGGGTCCGAACACTGAAGCTTTCTTT,CASASGPNTEAFF
-,TRBV5-1,-,TRBJ2-6,TGCGCCAGCAGCTTGGGGCTAGCACAACACTCTGGGGCCAACGTCCTGACTTTC,CASSLGLAQHSGANVLTF
-,TRBV5-4,-,TRBJ2-7,TGTGCCAGCAGCCCCCCTAAGGGCTCAGCCACCTACGAGCAGTACTTC,CASSPPKGSATYEQYF
-,TRBV14,-,TRBJ1-1,TGTGCCAGCAGCCAAGGTCCAGGGATGAACACTGAAGCTTTCTTT,CASSQGPGMNTEAFF
-,TRBV6-2/TRBV6-3,-,TRBJ2-7,TGTGCCAGCAGTTACGCGGACTGGCCACGGTCCTACGAGCAGTACTTC,CASSYADWPRSYEQYF
-,TRBV5-4,-,TRBJ1-6,TGTGCCAGCAGCTCGGACAAGAGCTCCTATAATTCACCCCTCCACTTT,CASSSDKSSYNSPLHF
TRBD2,TRBV13,-,TRBJ2-3,TGTGCCAGCAGCCCCCCCTCTCAGCGGGGGACGCAGTATTTT,CASSPPSQRGTQYF
TRBD1,TRBV3-1/TRBV3-2,-,TRBJ1-2,TGTGCCAGCAGGGGGACAGGGGGACACTATGGCTACACCTTC,CASRGTGGHYGYTF
TRBD1,TRBV3-1/TRBV3-2,-,TRBJ1-2,TGTGCCAGCAGCCAGGGACAGGGCAATTATGGTGATGGCTACACCTTC,CASSQGQGNYGDGYTF
-,TRBV5-1,-,TRBJ1-1,TGCGCCAGCAGCTTGTGGGGGCAGAACACTGAAGCTTTCTTT,CASSLWGQNTEAFF
-,TRBV5-4,-,TRBJ1-1,TGTGCCAGCTTGCGGCAGGGTGGCACTGAAGCTTTCTTT,CASLRQGGTEAFF
-,TRBV5-1,-,TRBJ1-1,TGCGCCAGCCACAGGGAATTGAACACTGAAGCTTTCTTT,CASHRELNTEAFF
-,TRBV3-1/TRBV3-2,-,TRBJ2-7,TGTGCCAGCAGCCAAGGGGGGGGCACATACGAGCAGTACTTC,CASSQGGGTYEQYF
-,TRBV18,-,TRBJ1-5,TGTGCCAGCTCACAAGGGGGAAACGGCAATCAGCCCCAGCATTTT,CASSQGGNGNQPQHF
-,TRBV3-1/TRBV3-2,-,TRBJ2-6,TGTGCCAGCAGCCAATCGTGGATCTCTGGGGCCAACGTCCTGACTTTC,CASSQSWISGANVLTF
-,TRBV19,-,TRBJ2-7,TGTGCCAGTAGTTCGAAACAGGGACTCCAGTACTTC,CASSSKQGLQYF
-,TRBV5-1,-,TRBJ2-7,TGCGCCAGCAGCTCCGCTACCCATGGAGTCGAGCAGTACTTC,CASSSATHGVEQYF
-,TRBV30,-,TRBJ1-5,TGTGCCTGGAGTGTAGGGGAAAATCAGCCCCAGCATTTT,CAWSVGENQPQHF
-,TRBV7-2,few,TRBJ1-5,TGTGCCAGCAGCTTAATCAAGGGGCAGCCCCAGCATTTT,CASSLIKGQPQHF
-,TRBV10-3,-,TRBJ1-2,TGTGCCATCAGTGACGGCAGGGGTACCTATGGCTACACCTTC,CAISDGRGTYGYTF
-,TRBV4-1,-,TRBJ2-3,TGCGCCAGCAGCCAAGATCGGCAGGGTGGGTACACAGATACGCAGTATTTT,CASSQDRQGGYTDTQYF
TRBD2,TRBV5-1,-,TRBJ2-5,TGCGCCAGCAGCTTAATGTCAACTAGCGCCGGCGAGACCCAGTACTTC,CASSLMSTSAGETQYF
-,TRBV5-4,-,TRBJ2-7,TGTGCCAGCGTCAGGGGGGGCGAGCAGTACTTC,CASVRGGEQYF
TRBD2,TRBV11-3,once,TRBJ2-1,TGTGCCAGCAGCTCAACGGGGGGGTACAATGAGCAGTTCTTC,CASSSTGGYNEQFF
-,TRBV5-4,-,TRBJ1-1,TGTGCCAGCAGCGGCCTTCGGCGGGGCCACAACACTGAAGCTTTCTTT,CASSGLRRGHNTEAFF
-,TRBV6-2/TRBV6-3,-,TRBJ2-1,TGTGCCAGCAGTTCAACACGGGGGAATGAGCAGTTCTTC,CASSSTRGNEQFF